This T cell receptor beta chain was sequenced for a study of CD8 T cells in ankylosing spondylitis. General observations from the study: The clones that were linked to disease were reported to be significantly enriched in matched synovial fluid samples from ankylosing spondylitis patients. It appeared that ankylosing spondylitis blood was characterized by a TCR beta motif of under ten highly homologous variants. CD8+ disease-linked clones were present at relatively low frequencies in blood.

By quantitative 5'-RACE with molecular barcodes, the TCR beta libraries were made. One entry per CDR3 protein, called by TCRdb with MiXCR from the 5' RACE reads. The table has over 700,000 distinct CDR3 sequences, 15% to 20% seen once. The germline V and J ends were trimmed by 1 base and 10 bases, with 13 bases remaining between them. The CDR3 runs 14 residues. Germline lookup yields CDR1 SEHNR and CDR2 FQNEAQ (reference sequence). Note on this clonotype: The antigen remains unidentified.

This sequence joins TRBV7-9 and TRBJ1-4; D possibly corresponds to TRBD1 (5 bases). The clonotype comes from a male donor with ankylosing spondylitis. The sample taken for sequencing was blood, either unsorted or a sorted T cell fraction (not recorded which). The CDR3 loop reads CASSLGQQEGKLFF. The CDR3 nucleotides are TGTGCCAGCAGCTTAGGTCAACAGGAGGGAAAACTGTTTTTT.